The clone carrying this T cell receptor beta chain was seen only a few times. These data come from a study of type 1 regulatory T cells. For the study at large: An in vitro protocol generated T-allo10, a Tr1-enriched, alloantigen-specific CD4 T cell product.

One entry per CDR3 protein results from TCRdb running MiXCR on the reads. The sample includes 80,000 to 100,000 distinct CDR3 sequences, about a third of them seen just once. Sequencing was done on a sample of CD4+ T cells, either the whole sample or a sorted fraction (not recorded which). The source is a human donor in good health.

The CDR3 DNA reads TGCAGTGCTAGTTACAGCCATAGCAATCAGCCCCAGCATTTT. Translation gives CSASYSHSNQPQHF. The V gene is TRBV20-1, the J gene TRBJ1-5, with D hard to call. Per germline, CDR1 DFQATT and CDR2 SNEGSKA (reference sequence). Trimming removed 3 bases from V and 0 bases from J, with 9 bases in between. This CDR3 contains 14 residues.